Listed below are T cell receptor beta chains from one sample, sequenced in a study of metastatic and nonmetastatic thyroid tumors. TCRdb redid the clone calls on the PCR reads using MiXCR. The table has 35,000 to 50,000 clones, roughly a sixth seen once. Sequences were obtained from tumor tissue. Receptor source: a female donor with papillary thyroid cancer or a benign thyroid nodule (not recorded which). Some clones in this sample may be carry-over from other donors' samples. The CDR3 runs from the conserved cysteine through the conserved F or W.

v_gene	j_gene	CDR3aa
TRBV7-6	TRBJ2-7	CASSSGWGGSYEQYF
TRBV30	TRBJ2-3	CAWSPGLALDTQYF
TRBV6-2/TRBV6-3	TRBJ2-7	CASRPAEGWPSGYEQYF
TRBV7-8	TRBJ1-2	CASSLAGQGSGYTF
TRBV12-3/TRBV12-4	TRBJ1-2	CASTPAGFYGYTF
TRBV20-1	TRBJ1-1	CSARDLGAGTEAFF
TRBV30	TRBJ2-7	CAWGTGEGEQYF
TRBV28	TRBJ2-3	CASFSPGLAGSDTQYF
TRBV9	TRBJ2-2	CASSGRDRLSTGELFF
TRBV19	TRBJ1-5	CASSIVRGDRHQPQHF
TRBV6-5	TRBJ2-1	CASSPPGTSGRRYNEQFF
TRBV18	TRBJ2-5	CASSLGHYQETQYF
TRBV7-9	TRBJ2-7	CASSHPRGSGRAKLSYEQYF
TRBV2	TRBJ1-2	CASSDKAGMGYGYTF
TRBV15	TRBJ2-3	CATSRGLAGVTDTQYF
TRBV6-1	TRBJ2-2	CAVSGRAETGELFF
TRBV10-3	TRBJ1-4	CAISDIGEKLFF
TRBV19	TRBJ2-1	CASSLLAGEDEQFF
TRBV20-1	TRBJ2-1	CSARGPQAGVYNEQFF
TRBV6-1	TRBJ2-3	CASRIVRCPDTQYF
TRBV6-2/TRBV6-3	TRBJ1-1	CASSYPEGQGTGNTEAFF
TRBV28	TRBJ1-4	CASITAGPGEKLFF
TRBV4-1	TRBJ2-1	CASSQVGQGEGTYNEQFF
TRBV28	TRBJ1-4	CASRLQGREKLFF
TRBV5-5	TRBJ2-5	CASSLTGSETQYF
TRBV9	TRBJ2-1	CASSARGNEQFF
TRBV20-1	TRBJ1-5	CSAQETGGNQPQHF
TRBV12-5	TRBJ2-6	CASALGGSGANVLTF
TRBV19	TRBJ1-5	CASSIWAAYSNQPQHF
TRBV5-1	TRBJ1-5	CASSLSGGYQPQHF
TRBV20-1	TRBJ2-7	CSAKGPSSYEQYF
TRBV2	TRBJ1-5	CASRAGSYSNQPQHF
TRBV11-2	TRBJ2-3	CASSQGSGSGKVDTQYF
TRBV5-1	TRBJ2-3	CASSLVGPPIYTDTQYF
TRBV9	TRBJ2-5	CASSYDREVTQYF
TRBV6-2/TRBV6-3	TRBJ1-5	CASMSDSHHPQHF
TRBV18	TRBJ1-2	CASSPTGEYGYTF
TRBV11-1	TRBJ2-2	CASSFAAGGDTGELFF
TRBV10-3	TRBJ1-2	CAISESPGQGAYGYTF
TRBV15	TRBJ2-1	CATSRGLNEQFF
TRBV7-3	TRBJ2-5	CASSPLDSSGRAARSQETQYF
TRBV20-1	TRBJ2-7	CSARDLGTGAYEQYF
TRBV11-2	TRBJ2-5	CASSPIGSQGETQYF
TRBV3-1	TRBJ1-6	CASSQESGTPPLHF
TRBV7-8	TRBJ2-7	CASSLDTPSGRNLQYF
TRBV10-3	TRBJ1-1	CAIASRATNTEAFF
TRBV20-1	TRBJ2-1	CSARRSGYGRSYNEQFF
TRBV20-1	TRBJ2-7	CSANSGTSGGGAYEQYF
TRBV28	TRBJ1-6	CASSPMVTSNSPLHF
TRBV19	TRBJ2-3	CASSFGDTQYF
TRBV7-2	TRBJ2-7	CASSLGALYYEQYF